This T cell receptor (beta chain) stems from a study of early T cells in non-severe SARS-CoV-2 infection. Attachment of unique molecular identifiers to individual cDNA molecules was performed. MiXCR, applied by TCRdb to the 5' RACE reads, yields one record per CDR3 protein. The table records 62,000 or so distinct CDR3 sequences, 7% to 10% of them present only once. Germline V gene data show CDR1 as SGHAT and CDR2 as FQNNGV. This CDR3 has 16 residues. Trimming shortened V by 2 bases and J by 0 bases, and 13 bases separated the two germline ends. The receptor comes from an adult who was a healthcare worker with PCR-confirmed SARS-CoV-2 infection or an uninfected control (not recorded which). The genes are TRBV11-2 and TRBJ1-1; no clear D gene. This sample comprised whole blood, obtained at baseline. This CDR3 is CASSLSSRTMNTEAFF. The CDR3 region has the DNA TGTGCCAGCAGCTTATCCTCTAGGACGATGAACACTGAAGCTTTCTTT.